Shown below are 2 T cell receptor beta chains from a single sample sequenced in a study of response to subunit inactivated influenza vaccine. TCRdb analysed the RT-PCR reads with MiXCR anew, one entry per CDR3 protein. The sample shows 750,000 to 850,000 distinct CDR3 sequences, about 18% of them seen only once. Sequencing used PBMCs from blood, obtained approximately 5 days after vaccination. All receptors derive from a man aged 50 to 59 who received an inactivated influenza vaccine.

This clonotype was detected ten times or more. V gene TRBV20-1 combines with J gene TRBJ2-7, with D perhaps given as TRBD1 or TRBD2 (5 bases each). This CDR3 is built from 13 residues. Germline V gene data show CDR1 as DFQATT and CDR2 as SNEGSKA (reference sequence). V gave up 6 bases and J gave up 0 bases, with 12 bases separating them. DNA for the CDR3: TGCAGTGCAACGGGACCCAGCTCCTACGAGCAGTACTTC. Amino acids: CSATGPSSYEQYF.

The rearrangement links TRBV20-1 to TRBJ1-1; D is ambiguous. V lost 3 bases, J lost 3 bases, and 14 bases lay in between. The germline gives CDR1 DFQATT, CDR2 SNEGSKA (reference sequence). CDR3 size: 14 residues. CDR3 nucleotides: TGCAGTGCTAGCCGAATTCGGGATTACACTGAAGCTTTCTTT. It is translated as CSASRIRDYTEAFF.